The 16 T cell receptor beta chains listed next were all sequenced from one sample in a study of blood T cell repertoires in COVID-19. The protocol was immunoSEQ multiplex PCR, while the TCRdb copy is restricted to in-frame clones and leaves out a portion. The sample lists roughly 460,000 clones, approximately 90% seen once, with roughly 0.84% in the top ten. Sequenced sample: peripheral blood. These receptors originate from a man aged 18 to 35 with COVID-19, enrolled during active disease.

The V call is TRBV4-2, the J call TRBJ2-2; 8 bases match TRBD2. CDR1 and CDR2 from the germline V gene are LGHNA and YNFKEQ. The CDR3 spans 14 residues. V shed 1 base, J shed 10 bases, and the junction held 5 bases outside the gene matches. The DNA of the CDR3 is TGTGCCAGCAGCCAAGCGGGGGGGCGTGAGGAGCTGTTTTTT. Translating gives CASSQAGGREELFF.

The CDR3 is CASSYIRNEKLFF. In DNA form, the CDR3 reads TGTGCCAGCAGTTACATCAGGAATGAAAAACTGTTTTTT. The chain is built from TRBV6-5 and TRBJ1-4, with D uncertain. Germline assignment: CDR1 MNHEY and CDR2 SVGAGI. Trimming left V 2 bases short and J 5 bases short, with 6 bases between. The CDR3 is made up of 13 amino acids.

The chain combines TRBV11-3 with TRBJ2-1, with 8 positions matching TRBD1. Germline CDR1 SGHNT, CDR2 YENEEA. Germline trimming cut 5 bases from V and 2 bases from J; bases unmatched to any gene: 5. The CDR3 covers 15 residues. This CDR3 reads CASSLRQGPYNEQFF. In DNA form, the CDR3 reads TGTGCCAGCAGCCTCAGACAGGGGCCCTACAATGAGCAGTTCTTC.

The genes are TRBV5-5 and TRBJ2-7, with 9 positions matching TRBD1. The length of the CDR3 is 16 residues. With 2 bases clipped from V and 6 bases from J, the junction kept 12 bases outside the gene matches. Germline V gene sequence: CDR1 SGHKS, CDR2 YYEKEE (reference sequence). The CDR3 DNA reads as TGTGCCAGCAGCTTCCACCTGGGACAGGGCGGCCCCGAGCAGTACTTC. Its protein product is CASSFHLGQGGPEQYF.

The chain combines TRBV19 with TRBJ1-2; the match to TRBD1 covers 11 bases. V shed 10 bases, J shed 6 bases, and the junction held 4 bases outside the gene matches. Germline V lookup: CDR1 LNHDA, CDR2 SQIVND (reference sequence). The CDR3 has 12 residues. In nucleotides, the CDR3 is TGTGCCATTCCGGGACAGGGGGATGGCTACACCTTC. Encoded protein: CAIPGQGDGYTF. Based on the CDR3 plus reference TRBV19 and TRBJ1-2, the full variable domain is DGGITQSPKYLFRKEGQNVTLSCEQNLNHDAMYWYRQDPGQGLRLIYYSQIVNDFQKGDIAEGYSVSREKKESFPLTVTSAQKNPTAFYLCAIPGQGDGYTFGSGTRLTVV.

V is TRBV19 and J is TRBJ1-1, with 8 positions matching TRBD1. The germline gives CDR1 LNHDA, CDR2 SQIVND (reference sequence). V dropped 4 bases and J dropped 1; count of bases not matched to a gene: 5. CDR3 length equals 15 residues. The CDR3 region is CASSTTGAQNTEAFF. The CDR3, as DNA: TGTGCCAGTAGTACGACAGGGGCACAGAACACTGAAGCTTTCTTT.

The chain links TRBV6-6 to TRBJ2-7; the match to TRBD1 covers 11 bases. The J segment lost 6 bases and the V segment lost 5 bases, leaving 6 bases of the junction unmatched. The CDR3 contains 14 residues. From germline, CDR1 is MNHNY and CDR2 SVGAGI (reference sequence). The DNA for the CDR3 is TGTGCCAGCAGTCTACGGACAGGGGGCGCCGAGCAGTACTTC. Translating it yields CASSLRTGGAEQYF.

The chain couples TRBV5-1 to TRBJ2-1, with D possibly matching TRBD2 (7 bases). With 5 bases removed from V and 5 bases from J, the gap between germline ends came to 23 bases. This CDR3 has 17 residues. Germline lookup yields CDR1 SGHRS and CDR2 YFSETQ. CDR3 protein: CASSPEQGLAGNNEQFF. CDR3 nucleotides: TGCGCCAGCAGTCCCGAACAGGGTTTAGCGGGCAACAATGAGCAGTTCTTC.

The gene calls are TRBV6-1 and TRBJ2-5; 7 bases are a match to TRBD1. The CDR3 is 14 residues long. The junction had 10 bases not matched to a gene; V was cut back by 4 bases and J by 8 bases. The germline V gene encodes CDR1 MNHNS and CDR2 SASEGT. The CDR3 region has the DNA TGTGCCAGCAGTGCTACCGGGACAGACCCTACCCAGTACTTC. Translating it yields CASSATGTDPTQYF.

The chain joins TRBV7-2 to TRBJ1-6; D not certain. Germline CDR1 and CDR2: SGHTA and FQGNSA. The germline V and J ends were trimmed by 6 bases and 0 bases, with 9 bases remaining between them. There are 15 residues in the CDR3. The DNA for the CDR3 is TGTGCCAGCAGTCTCGGGAGCTCCTATAATTCACCCCTCCACTTT. It codes for CASSLGSSYNSPLHF.

The V call is TRBV10-3, the J call TRBJ1-6, with 9 bases that match TRBD1. Germline V gene sequence: CDR1 ENHRY, CDR2 SYGVKD. The CDR3 totals 16 residues. With 1 base clipped from V and 10 bases from J, the junction kept 8 bases outside the gene matches. The CDR3 is CAISELSGQGGSPLHF. The CDR3 nucleotides are TGTGCCATCAGTGAGTTGTCGGGACAGGGTGGCTCACCCCTCCACTTT.

This rearrangement joins TRBV7-9 to TRBJ2-2, with a possible D match to TRBD1 (7 bases). The CDR3 covers 15 residues. Trimming cost V 4 bases and J 4 bases, with 13 bases left between them. Germline CDR1 SEHNR, CDR2 FQNEAQ (reference sequence). As DNA, the CDR3 is TGTGCCAGCAGCTCGCGGGACAGAGTCACCGGGGAGCTGTTTTTT. Its translation: CASSSRDRVTGELFF.

This rearrangement joins TRBV11-2 to TRBJ2-7; D unclear. Germline loops: CDR1 SGHAT, CDR2 FQNNGV. V shed 1 base and J shed 3 bases, with 13 bases lying between them. The CDR3 runs to 15 residues. CDR3 coding DNA: TGTGCCAGCAGCTTAGCACTGCCTACCCTCTACGAGCAGTACTTC. As protein: CASSLALPTLYEQYF.

The rearrangement links TRBV6-6 to TRBJ2-7, with 8 nucleotides matching TRBD2. CDR1 and CDR2 (germline): MNHNY, SVGAGI (reference sequence). V lost 8 bases to trimming and J lost 6 bases; unmatched junction nucleotides: 12. The CDR3 totals 14 residues. In DNA form, the CDR3 reads TGTGCCAGCGTATTGAAAGCGGGAGAGGTCGAGCAGTACTTC. It is translated as CASVLKAGEVEQYF.

This rearrangement joins TRBV21-1 to TRBJ2-2; the table assigns TRBD2, which was not confirmed against the DNA. TRBV21-1 is labeled a pseudogene. The CDR3 runs 16 residues. The CDR3 sequence: CASSKEGPSGTGELFF. The CDR3, as DNA: TGTGCCAGCAGCAAAGAGGGGCCTAGCGGTACCGGGGAGCTGTTTTTT.

The chain has TRBV6-1 and TRBJ2-2, with a weak D call TRBD2 (6 bases). CDR3 length: 16 residues. Germline V gene sequence: CDR1 MNHNS, CDR2 SASEGT. Trimming cost V 0 bases and J 6 bases, with 14 bases left between them. CDR3 region: CASSEAEGHRSGELFF. The CDR3 region has the DNA TGTGCCAGCAGTGAAGCGGAGGGCCACCGGTCCGGGGAGCTGTTTTTT.